This T cell receptor beta chain was sequenced during a study of cytomegalovirus exposure and HLA in healthy donors. Study summary: The same platform used for the approximately 670 first-cohort repertoires was also used for the roughly 120 validation repertoires, as a later analysis reported. Study-level findings and limits: Among TCR sequences, most were rare, though some public TCRs appeared in many donors.

Some clones are missing from TCRdb's copy, which holds only in-frame ones; the method was immunoSEQ multiplex PCR. The sample has 150,000 or so clones, 85% to 90% seen once. Germline loops: CDR1 SGHNT, CDR2 YYREEE (reference sequence). This CDR3 is 13 amino acids long. V lost 2 bases to trimming and J lost 4 bases, with 9 bases between them. Only a few counts were recorded for this clone. Its cognate antigen is unknown. The source material was PBMCs. The chain is built from TRBV5-4 and TRBJ1-1, with D possibly matching TRBD1 (5 bases). The sequence was collected from a human donor in good health. CDR3 in DNA: TGTGCCAGCAGCTTTCAGGGTGCCACTGAAGCTTTCTTT. Translating gives CASSFQGATEAFF.